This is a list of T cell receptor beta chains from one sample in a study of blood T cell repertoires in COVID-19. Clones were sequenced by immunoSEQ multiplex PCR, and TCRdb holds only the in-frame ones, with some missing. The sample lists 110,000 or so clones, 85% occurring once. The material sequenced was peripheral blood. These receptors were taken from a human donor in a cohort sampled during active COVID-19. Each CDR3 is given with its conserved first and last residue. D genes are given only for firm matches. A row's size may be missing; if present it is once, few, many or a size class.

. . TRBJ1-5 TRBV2 CASRGQSNQPQHF TGTGCCAGCAGAGGACAGAGCAATCAGCCCCAGCATTTT
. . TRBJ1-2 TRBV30 CAWSPSTSQDGYTF TGTGCCTGGAGTCCCTCCACGAGTCAGGATGGCTACACCTTC
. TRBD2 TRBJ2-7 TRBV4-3 CASSQLVGLPTYEQYF TGCGCCAGCAGCCAACTAGTGGGACTACCAACGTACGAGCAGTACTTC
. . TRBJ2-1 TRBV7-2 CASSLQEGPDNEQFF TGTGCCAGCAGCCTCCAGGAGGGACCGGACAATGAGCAGTTCTTC
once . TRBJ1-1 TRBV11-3 CASSAIREGVAFF TGTGCCAGCAGCGCGATCAGGGAGGGGGTAGCTTTCTTT
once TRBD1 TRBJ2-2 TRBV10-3 CAISESTPGGVVGELFF TGTGCCATCAGTGAGTCGACGCCAGGGGGCGTCGTCGGGGAGCTGTTTTTT
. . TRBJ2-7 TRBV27 CASRHTGGAYEQYF TGTGCCAGCAGACACACAGGGGGGGCCTACGAGCAGTACTTC
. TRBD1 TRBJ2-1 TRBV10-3 CAIRSGQGADEQFF TGTGCCATCAGATCGGGACAGGGGGCCGATGAGCAGTTCTTC
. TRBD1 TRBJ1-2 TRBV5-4 CASSLSGTGGYGYTF TGTGCCAGCAGCCTAAGCGGTACAGGGGGCTATGGCTACACCTTC
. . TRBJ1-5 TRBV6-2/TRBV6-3 CASSTGGLNQPQHF TGTGCCAGCAGTACGGGGGGGCTCAATCAGCCCCAGCATTTT
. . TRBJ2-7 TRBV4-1 CASSSRTAYEQYF TGCGCCAGCAGCTCTAGGACAGCCTACGAGCAGTACTTC
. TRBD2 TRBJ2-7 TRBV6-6 CASMGGISYEQYF TGTGCCAGCATGGGAGGGATTAGCTACGAGCAGTACTTC
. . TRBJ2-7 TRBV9 CASSVETAAGEQYF TGTGCCAGCAGCGTAGAGACGGCGGCGGGGGAGCAGTACTTC
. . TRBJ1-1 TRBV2 CASTPGRSNTEAFF TGTGCCAGCACCCCTGGGAGGTCGAACACTGAAGCTTTCTTT
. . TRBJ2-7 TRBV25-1 CASSGWGRVSYEQYF TGTGCCAGCAGTGGGTGGGGCCGCGTCTCCTACGAGCAGTACTTC
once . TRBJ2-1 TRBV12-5 CASAYNNGEVYNEQFF TGTGCTAGTGCCTATAATAACGGGGAGGTCTACAATGAGCAGTTCTTC
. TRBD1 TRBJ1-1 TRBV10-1 CASSVDRAEAFF TGCGCCAGCAGTGTAGACAGGGCCGAAGCTTTCTTT
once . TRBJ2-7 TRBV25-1 CASSRWDLREQYF TGTGCCAGCAGTAGATGGGACTTACGCGAGCAGTACTTC
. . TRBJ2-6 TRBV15 CATSRDSSYGANVLTF TGTGCCACCAGCAGAGACTCCTCTTATGGGGCCAACGTCCTGACTTTC
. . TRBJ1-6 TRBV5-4 CASSQSRGIGDSPLHF TGTGCCAGCAGCCAAAGTCGGGGAATTGGGGATTCACCCCTCCACTTT
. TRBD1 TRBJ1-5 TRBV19 CASSTRGRPTGVLNQPQHF TGTGCCAGTAGCACCCGAGGCCGACCGACAGGGGTCCTCAATCAGCCCCAGCATTTT
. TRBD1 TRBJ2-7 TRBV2 CASSEQGADEQYF TGTGCCAGCAGTGAGCAGGGGGCGGATGAGCAGTACTTC
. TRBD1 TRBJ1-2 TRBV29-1 CSGISQGDGYTF TGCAGCGGCATAAGTCAGGGGGATGGCTACACCTTC
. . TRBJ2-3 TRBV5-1 CASNGGVSTDTQYF TGCGCCAGCAACGGGGGAGTTAGCACAGATACGCAGTATTTT
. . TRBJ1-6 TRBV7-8 CASSLVEAPALHF TGTGCCAGCAGCTTAGTTGAGGCCCCAGCCCTCCACTTT
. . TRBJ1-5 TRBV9 CASSVGASSNQPQHF TGTGCCAGCAGCGTAGGGGCATCAAGCAATCAGCCCCAGCATTTT
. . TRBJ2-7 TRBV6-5 CASRTTGSTYEQYF TGTGCCAGCAGGACAACAGGTTCTACCTACGAGCAGTACTTC
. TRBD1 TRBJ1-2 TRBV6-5 CASSYRTGTAYGYTF TGTGCCAGCAGTTACCGAACCGGGACAGCCTATGGCTACACCTTC
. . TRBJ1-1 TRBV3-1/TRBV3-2 CASSQEGGLRTTEAFF TGTGCCAGCAGCCAAGAAGGGGGTCTTAGGACCACTGAAGCTTTCTTT
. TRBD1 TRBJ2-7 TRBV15 CATSRNRGPYEQYF TGTGCCACCAGCAGGAACAGGGGGCCCTACGAGCAGTACTTC
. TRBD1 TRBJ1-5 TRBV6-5 CASRPTGGNQPQHF TGTGCCAGCAGACCGACAGGGGGGAATCAGCCCCAGCATTTT